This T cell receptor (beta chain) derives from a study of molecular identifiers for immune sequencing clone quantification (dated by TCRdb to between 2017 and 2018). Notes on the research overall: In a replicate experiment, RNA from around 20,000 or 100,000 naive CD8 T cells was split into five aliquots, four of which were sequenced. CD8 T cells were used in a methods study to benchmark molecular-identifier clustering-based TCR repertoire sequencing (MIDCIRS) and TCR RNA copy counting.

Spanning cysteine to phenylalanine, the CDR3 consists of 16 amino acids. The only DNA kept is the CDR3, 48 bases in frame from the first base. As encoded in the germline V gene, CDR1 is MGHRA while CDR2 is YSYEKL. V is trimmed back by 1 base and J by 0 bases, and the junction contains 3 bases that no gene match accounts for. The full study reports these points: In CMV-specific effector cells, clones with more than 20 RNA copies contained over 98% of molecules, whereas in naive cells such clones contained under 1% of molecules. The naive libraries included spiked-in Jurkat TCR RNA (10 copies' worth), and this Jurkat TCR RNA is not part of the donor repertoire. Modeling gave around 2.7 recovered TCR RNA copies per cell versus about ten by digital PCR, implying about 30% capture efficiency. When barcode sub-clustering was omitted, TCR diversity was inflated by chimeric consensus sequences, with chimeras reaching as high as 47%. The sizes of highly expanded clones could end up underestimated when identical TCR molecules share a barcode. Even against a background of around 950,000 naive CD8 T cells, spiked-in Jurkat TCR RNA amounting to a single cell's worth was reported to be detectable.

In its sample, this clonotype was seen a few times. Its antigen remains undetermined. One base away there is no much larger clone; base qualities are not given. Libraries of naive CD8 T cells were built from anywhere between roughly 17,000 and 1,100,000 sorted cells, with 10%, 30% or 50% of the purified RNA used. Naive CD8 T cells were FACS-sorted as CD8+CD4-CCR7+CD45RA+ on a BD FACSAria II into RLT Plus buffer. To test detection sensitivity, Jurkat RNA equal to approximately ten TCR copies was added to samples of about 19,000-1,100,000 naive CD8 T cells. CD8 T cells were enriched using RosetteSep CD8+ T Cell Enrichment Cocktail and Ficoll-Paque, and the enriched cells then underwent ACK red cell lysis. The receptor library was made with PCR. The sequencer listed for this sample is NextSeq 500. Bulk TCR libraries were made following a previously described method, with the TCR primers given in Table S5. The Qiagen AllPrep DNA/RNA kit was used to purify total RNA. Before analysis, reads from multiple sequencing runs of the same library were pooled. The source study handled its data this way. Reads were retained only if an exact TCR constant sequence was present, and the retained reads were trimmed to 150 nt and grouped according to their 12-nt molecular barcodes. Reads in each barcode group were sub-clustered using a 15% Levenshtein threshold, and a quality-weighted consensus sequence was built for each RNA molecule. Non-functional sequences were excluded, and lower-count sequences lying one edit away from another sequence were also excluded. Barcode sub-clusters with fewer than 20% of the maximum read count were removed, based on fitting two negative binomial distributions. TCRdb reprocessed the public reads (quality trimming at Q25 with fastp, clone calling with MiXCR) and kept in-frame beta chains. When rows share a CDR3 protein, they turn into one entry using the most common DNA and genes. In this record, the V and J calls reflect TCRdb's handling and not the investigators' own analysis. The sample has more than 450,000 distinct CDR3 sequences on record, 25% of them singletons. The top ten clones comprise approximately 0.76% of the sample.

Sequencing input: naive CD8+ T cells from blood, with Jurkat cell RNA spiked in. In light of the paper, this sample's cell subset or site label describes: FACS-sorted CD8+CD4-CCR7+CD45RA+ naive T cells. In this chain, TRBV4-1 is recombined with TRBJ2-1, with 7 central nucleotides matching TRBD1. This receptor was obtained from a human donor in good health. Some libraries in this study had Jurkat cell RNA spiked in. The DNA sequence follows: TGCGCCAGCAGCCAAGGACAGGGCATCTCCTACAATGAGCAGTTCTTC. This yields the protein CASSQGQGISYNEQFF.